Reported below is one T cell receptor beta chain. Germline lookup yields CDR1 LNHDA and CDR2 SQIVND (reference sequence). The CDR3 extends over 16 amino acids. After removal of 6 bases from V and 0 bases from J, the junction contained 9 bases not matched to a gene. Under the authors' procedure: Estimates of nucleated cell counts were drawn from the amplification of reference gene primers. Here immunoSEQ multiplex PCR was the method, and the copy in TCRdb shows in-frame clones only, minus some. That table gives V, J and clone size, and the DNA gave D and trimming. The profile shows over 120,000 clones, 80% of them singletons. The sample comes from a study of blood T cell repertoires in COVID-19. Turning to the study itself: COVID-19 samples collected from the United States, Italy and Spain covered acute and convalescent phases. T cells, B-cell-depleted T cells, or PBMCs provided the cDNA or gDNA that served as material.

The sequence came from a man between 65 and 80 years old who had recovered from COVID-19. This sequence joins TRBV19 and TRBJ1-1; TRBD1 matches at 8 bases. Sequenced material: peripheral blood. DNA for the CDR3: TGTGCCAGTAGCCAACAGGGGGGGGCTCTGAACACTGAAGCTTTCTTT. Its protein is CASSQQGGALNTEAFF.